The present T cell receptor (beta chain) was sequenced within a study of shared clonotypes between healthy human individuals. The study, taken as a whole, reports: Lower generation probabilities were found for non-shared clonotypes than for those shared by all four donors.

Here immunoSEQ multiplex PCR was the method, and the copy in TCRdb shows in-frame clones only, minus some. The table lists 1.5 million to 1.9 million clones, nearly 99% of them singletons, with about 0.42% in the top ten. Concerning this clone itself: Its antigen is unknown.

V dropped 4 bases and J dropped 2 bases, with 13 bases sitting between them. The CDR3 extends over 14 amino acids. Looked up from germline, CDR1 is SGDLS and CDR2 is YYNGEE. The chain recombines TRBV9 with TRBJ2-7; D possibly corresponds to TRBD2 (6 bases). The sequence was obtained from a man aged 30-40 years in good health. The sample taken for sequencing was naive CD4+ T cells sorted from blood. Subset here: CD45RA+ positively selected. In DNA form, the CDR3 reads TGTGCCAGCAGCCTCCAAGGAGGGGCCTACGAGCAGTACTTC. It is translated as CASSLQGGAYEQYF.